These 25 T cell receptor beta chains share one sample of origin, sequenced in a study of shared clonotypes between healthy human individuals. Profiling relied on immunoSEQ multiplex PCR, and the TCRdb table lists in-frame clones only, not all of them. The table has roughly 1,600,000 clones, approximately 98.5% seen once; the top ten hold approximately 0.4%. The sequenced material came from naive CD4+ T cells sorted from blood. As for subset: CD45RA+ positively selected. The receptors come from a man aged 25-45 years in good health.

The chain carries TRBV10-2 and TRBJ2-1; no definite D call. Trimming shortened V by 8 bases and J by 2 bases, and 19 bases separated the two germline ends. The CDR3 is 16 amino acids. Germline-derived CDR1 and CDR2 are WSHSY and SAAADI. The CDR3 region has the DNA TGCGCCAGCGAGTCGACTCAACCTTTTACCTACAATGAGCAGTTCTTC. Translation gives CASESTQPFTYNEQFF.

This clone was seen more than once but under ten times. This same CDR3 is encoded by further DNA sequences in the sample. CDR3: CASSLVETQYF. The DNA of the CDR3 is TGCGCCAGCAGCTTGGTGGAGACCCAGTACTTC. The V call is TRBV5-1, the J call TRBJ2-5, with D hard to call. The CDR3 totals 11 residues. Between the trimmed V and J ends, which lost 0 bases and 5 bases, there was a span of 2 bases. The germline V gene has CDR1 SGHRS and CDR2 YFSETQ.

This CDR3 reads CATSRDGLAASNEQFF. The DNA for the CDR3 is TGTGCCACCAGCAGAGATGGACTAGCGGCCTCTAATGAGCAGTTCTTC. The chain employs TRBV15 and TRBJ2-1, with TRBD2 identical over 10 bases. Germline V CDR1 and CDR2: LNHNV, YYDKDF (reference sequence). The CDR3 has 16 amino acids. J lost 7 bases, V lost 0 bases, and 6 bases had no gene match. Together with reference TRBV15 and TRBJ2-1, the CDR3 gives the full variable domain: DAMVIQNPRYQVTQFGKPVTLSCSQTLNHNVMYWYQQKSSQAPKLLFHYYDKDFNNEADTPDNFQSRRPNTSFCFLDIRSPGLGDTAMYLCATSRDGLAASNEQFFGPGTRLTVL.

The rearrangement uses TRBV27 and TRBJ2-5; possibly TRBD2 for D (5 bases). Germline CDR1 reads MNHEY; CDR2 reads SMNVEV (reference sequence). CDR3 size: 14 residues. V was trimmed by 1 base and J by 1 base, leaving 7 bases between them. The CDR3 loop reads CASSLYGGQETQYF. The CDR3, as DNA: TGTGCCAGCAGTTTATATGGAGGCCAAGAGACCCAGTACTTC.

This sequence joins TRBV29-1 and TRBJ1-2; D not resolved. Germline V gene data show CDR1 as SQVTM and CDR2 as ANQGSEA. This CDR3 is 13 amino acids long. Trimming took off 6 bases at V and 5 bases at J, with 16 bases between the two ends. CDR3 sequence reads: CSVDLTGGYGYTF. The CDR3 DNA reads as TGCAGCGTCGACTTGACGGGAGGTTATGGCTACACCTTC.

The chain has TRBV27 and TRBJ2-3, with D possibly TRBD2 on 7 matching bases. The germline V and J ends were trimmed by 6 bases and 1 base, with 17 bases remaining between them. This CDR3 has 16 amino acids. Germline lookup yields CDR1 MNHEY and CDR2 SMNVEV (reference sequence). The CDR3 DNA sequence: TGTGCCAGCAGAATACTAGGGGGGGCGGGCACAGATACGCAGTATTTT. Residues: CASRILGGAGTDTQYF.

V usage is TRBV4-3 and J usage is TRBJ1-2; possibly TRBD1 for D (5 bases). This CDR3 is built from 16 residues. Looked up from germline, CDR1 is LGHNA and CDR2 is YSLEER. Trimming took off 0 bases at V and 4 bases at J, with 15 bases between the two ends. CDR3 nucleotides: TGCGCCAGCAGCCAAGATGCGGGGGGTTCCGGCTATGGCTACACCTTC. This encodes CASSQDAGGSGYGYTF.

This CDR3 is CASSLEQGEAFF. As DNA, the CDR3 is TGTGCCAGCAGTCTAGAACAGGGTGAAGCTTTCTTT. The chain uses TRBV2 and TRBJ1-1, with a weak D call TRBD1 (6 bases). V lost 5 bases, J lost 7 bases, and 11 bases lay in between. The V gene's germline CDR1 is SNHLY and CDR2 FYNNEI. CDR3 size: 12 residues.

The CDR3 DNA is TGTGCCAGCTCAATTAACTCTGGAAACACCATATATTTT. It translates to CASSINSGNTIYF. The rearrangement links TRBV18 to TRBJ1-3; D uncertain. Per germline, CDR1 KGHSH and CDR2 LQKENI. This CDR3 comprises 13 residues. The V and J ends lost 5 bases and 0 bases respectively, with 5 bases between them.

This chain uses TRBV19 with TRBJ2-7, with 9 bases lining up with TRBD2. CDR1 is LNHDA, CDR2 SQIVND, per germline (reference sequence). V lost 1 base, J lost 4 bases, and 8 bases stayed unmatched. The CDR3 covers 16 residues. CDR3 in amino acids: CASSIAAGGPLYEQYF. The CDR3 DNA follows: TGTGCCAGTAGTATAGCCGCGGGAGGGCCCTTGTACGAGCAGTACTTC.

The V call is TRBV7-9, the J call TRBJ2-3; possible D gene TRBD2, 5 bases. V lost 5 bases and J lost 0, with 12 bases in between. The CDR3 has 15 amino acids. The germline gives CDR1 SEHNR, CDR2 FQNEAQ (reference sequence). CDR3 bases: TGTGCCAGCAGCGGAGGACGTTCCAGCACAGATACGCAGTATTTT. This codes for CASSGGRSSTDTQYF.

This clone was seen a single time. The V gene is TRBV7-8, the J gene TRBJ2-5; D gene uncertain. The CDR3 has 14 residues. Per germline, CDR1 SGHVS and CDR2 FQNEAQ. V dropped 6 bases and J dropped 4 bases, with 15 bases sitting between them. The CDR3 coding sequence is TGTGCCAGCAGGTCCGACGTTATGGGAGAGACCCAGTACTTC. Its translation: CASRSDVMGETQYF.

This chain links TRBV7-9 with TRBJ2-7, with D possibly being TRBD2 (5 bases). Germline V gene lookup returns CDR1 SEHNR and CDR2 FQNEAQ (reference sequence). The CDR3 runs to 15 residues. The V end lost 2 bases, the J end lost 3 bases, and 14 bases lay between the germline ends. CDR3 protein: CASSLLGRRNYEQYF. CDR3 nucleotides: TGTGCCAGCAGCTTACTAGGGAGAAGAAACTACGAGCAGTACTTC.

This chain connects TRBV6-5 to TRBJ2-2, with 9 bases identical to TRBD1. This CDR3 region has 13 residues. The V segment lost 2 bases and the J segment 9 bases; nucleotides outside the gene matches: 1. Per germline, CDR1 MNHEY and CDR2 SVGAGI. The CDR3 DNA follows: TGTGCCAGCAGTTACGGGACAGGGAGGGAGCTGTTTTTT. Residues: CASSYGTGRELFF.

Here the CDR3 DNA reads TGTGCCATCAGTGGACTAGCGGACACCGGGGAGCTGTTTTTT. Amino acids: CAISGLADTGELFF. The rearrangement uses TRBV10-3 and TRBJ2-2, with 9 positions matching TRBD2. V gave up 4 bases and J gave up 3 bases; unmatched junction bases: 0. CDR1 and CDR2 from the germline V gene are ENHRY and SYGVKD. The length of the CDR3 is 14 residues.

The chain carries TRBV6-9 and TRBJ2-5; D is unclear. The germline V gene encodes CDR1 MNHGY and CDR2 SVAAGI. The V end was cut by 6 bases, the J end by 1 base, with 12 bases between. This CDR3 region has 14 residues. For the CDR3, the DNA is TGTGCCAGCAGCCAAGGACGGCTCCAAGAGACCCAGTACTTC. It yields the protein CASSQGRLQETQYF.

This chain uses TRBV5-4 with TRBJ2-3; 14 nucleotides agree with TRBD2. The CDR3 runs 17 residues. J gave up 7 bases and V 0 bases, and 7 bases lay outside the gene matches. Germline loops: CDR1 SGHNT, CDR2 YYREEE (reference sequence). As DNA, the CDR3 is TGTGCCAGCAGCTTGGGTGGACTAGCGGGAGGCATTCATACGCAGTATTTT. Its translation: CASSLGGLAGGIHTQYF.

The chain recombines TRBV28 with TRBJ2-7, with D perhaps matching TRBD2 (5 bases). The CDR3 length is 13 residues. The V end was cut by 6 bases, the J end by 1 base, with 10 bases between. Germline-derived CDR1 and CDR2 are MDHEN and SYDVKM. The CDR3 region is CASRFLASYEQYF. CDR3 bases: TGTGCCAGCAGATTCTTAGCGTCCTACGAGCAGTACTTC.

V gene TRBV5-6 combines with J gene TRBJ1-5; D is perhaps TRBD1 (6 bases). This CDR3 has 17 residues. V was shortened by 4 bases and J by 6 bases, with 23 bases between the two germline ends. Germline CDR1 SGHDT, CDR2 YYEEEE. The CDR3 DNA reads TGTGCCAGCAGCCGCAGGGCGGGGAGCAGGGGAAGTCAGCCCCAGCATTTT. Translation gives CASSRRAGSRGSQPQHF.

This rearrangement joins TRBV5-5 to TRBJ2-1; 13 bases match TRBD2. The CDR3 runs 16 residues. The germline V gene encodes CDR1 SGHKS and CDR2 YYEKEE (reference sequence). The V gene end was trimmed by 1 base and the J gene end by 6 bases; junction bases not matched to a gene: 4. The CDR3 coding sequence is TGTGCCAGCAGCTTGAGACTAGCGGGAGGAGTCAATGAGCAGTTCTTC. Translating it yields CASSLRLAGGVNEQFF.

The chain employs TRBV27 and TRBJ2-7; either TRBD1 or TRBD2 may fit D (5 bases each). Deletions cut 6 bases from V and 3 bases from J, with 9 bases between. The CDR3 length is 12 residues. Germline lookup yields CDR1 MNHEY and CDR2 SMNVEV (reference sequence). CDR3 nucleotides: TGTGCCAGCAGGGGGGATGACTACGAGCAGTACTTC. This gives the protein CASRGDDYEQYF.

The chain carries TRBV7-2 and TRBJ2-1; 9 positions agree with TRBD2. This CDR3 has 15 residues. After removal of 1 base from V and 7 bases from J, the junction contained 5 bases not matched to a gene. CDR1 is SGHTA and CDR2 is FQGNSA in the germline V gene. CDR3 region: CASSLVSTSGNEQFF. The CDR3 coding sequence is TGTGCCAGCAGCTTAGTGTCGACTAGCGGAAATGAGCAGTTCTTC.

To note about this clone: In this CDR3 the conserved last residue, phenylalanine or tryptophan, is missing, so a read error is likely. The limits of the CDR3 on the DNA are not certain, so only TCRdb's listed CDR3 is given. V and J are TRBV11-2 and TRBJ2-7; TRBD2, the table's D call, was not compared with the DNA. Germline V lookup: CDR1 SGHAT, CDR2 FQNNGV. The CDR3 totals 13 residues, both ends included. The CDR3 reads CASSLDPGLQIYT.

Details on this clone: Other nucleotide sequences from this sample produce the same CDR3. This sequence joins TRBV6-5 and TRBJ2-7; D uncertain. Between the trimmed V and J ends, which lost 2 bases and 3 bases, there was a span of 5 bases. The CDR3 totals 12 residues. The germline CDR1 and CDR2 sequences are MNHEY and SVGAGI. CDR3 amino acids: CASSYMGYEQYF. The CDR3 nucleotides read TGTGCCAGCAGTTACATGGGCTACGAGCAGTACTTC.

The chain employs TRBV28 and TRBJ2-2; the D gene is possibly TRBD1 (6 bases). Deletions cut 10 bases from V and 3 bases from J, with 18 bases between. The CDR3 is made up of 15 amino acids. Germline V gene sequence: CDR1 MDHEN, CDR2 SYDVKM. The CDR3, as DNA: TGTGCCACCACAGGGTCGGGAACCTACACCGGGGAGCTGTTTTTT. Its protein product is CATTGSGTYTGELFF. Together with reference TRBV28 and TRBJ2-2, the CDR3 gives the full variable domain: DVKVTQSSRYLVKRTGEKVFLECVQDMDHENMFWYRQDPGLGLRLIYFSYDVKMKEKGDIPEGYSVSREKKERFSLILESASTNQTSMYLCATTGSGTYTGELFFGEGSRLTVL.